This T cell receptor beta chain appears in the sequencing data of a study of T cell clonotyping in hematopoietic cell transplantation. The overall study: Recipient samples before transplant were obtained post-cytoreduction. Study-wide results and caveats: Broader posttransplant TCR repertoire diversity was predicted by graft donor and pretransplant recipient Inverse Simpson Index values.

For this clone: What it recognizes is unknown.

TCRdb's table, derived via immunoSEQ multiplex PCR, lists solely in-frame clones and lacks some. Of 6,500 to 8,000 clones in the sample, approximately 86% were seen once. The CDR3 loop spans 13 amino acids. V lost 3 bases, J lost 3 bases, and 9 bases lay in between. CDR1 and CDR2 from the germline V gene are SGDLS and YYNGEE. Time point reported: recipient sample about 28 days before transplant, after cytoreduction. Samples: about 28 days before transplant, then days 30, 100 and 180 after. The sample was peripheral blood mononuclear cells, taken before stem cell transplant. V gene TRBV9 combines with J gene TRBJ1-1, with TRBD1 as a possible D gene (6 bases). The sequence derives from a man aged 25 to 45 with acute myeloid leukemia. Some clones in this sample may be carry-over from other donors' samples. In DNA, the CDR3 is TGTGCCAGCAGCGAGACAGGCTACACTGAAGCTTTCTTT. This sequence encodes CASSETGYTEAFF.